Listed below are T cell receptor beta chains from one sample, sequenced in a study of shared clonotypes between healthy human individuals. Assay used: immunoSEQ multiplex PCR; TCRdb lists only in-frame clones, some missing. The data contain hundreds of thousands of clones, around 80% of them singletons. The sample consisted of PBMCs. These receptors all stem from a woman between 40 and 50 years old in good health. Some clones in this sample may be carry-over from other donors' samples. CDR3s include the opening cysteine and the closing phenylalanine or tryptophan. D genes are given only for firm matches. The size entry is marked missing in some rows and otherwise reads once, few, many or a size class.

CDR3 DNA: TGTGCCAGCAGCGTGGGACTAGCGGGAGGAGATACGCAGTATTTT
CDR3 protein: CASSVGLAGGDTQYF
clone size: .
D gene: TRBD2
V gene: TRBV9
J gene: TRBJ2-3

CDR3 DNA: TGCGCCAGCAGCTTGTCGGGGACCGACACCGGGGAGCTGTTTTTT
CDR3 protein: CASSLSGTDTGELFF
clone size: .
D gene: .
V gene: TRBV5-1
J gene: TRBJ2-2

CDR3 DNA: TGTGCCAGCAGCCACCAGGCGAGACCCGCCTACGAGCAGTACTTC
CDR3 protein: CASSHQARPAYEQYF
clone size: .
D gene: .
V gene: TRBV7-9
J gene: TRBJ2-7

CDR3 DNA: TGTGCCAGTAGTGGGGGGAGCAATCAGCCCCAGCATTTT
CDR3 protein: CASSGGSNQPQHF
clone size: .
D gene: .
V gene: TRBV19
J gene: TRBJ1-5

CDR3 DNA: TGCGCCAGCAGCCCACCGGGACGGCGAAGTCGAGGCTACACCTTC
CDR3 protein: CASSPPGRRSRGYTF
clone size: .
D gene: .
V gene: TRBV4-1
J gene: TRBJ1-2

CDR3 DNA: TGTGCCAGCACCACACTAGCGGGAGGGCCTTTCGAGCAGTACTTC
CDR3 protein: CASTTLAGGPFEQYF
clone size: .
D gene: TRBD2
V gene: TRBV6-5
J gene: TRBJ2-7

CDR3 DNA: TGTGCCACCAGAGTGGCACGAGGGCTCACAGATACGCAGTATTTT
CDR3 protein: CATRVARGLTDTQYF
clone size: .
D gene: .
V gene: TRBV28
J gene: TRBJ2-3

CDR3 DNA: TGTGCCAGCAGTCGGCACCAAGAGACCCAGTACTTC
CDR3 protein: CASSRHQETQYF
clone size: .
D gene: .
V gene: TRBV9
J gene: TRBJ2-5

CDR3 DNA: TGTGCCAGCAGTGGAGTGGATTCACATGAAAAACTGTTTTTT
CDR3 protein: CASSGVDSHEKLFF
clone size: .
D gene: .
V gene: TRBV2
J gene: TRBJ1-4

CDR3 DNA: TGTGCCAGCAGCTTGGGGGCGAACACTGAAGCTTTCTTT
CDR3 protein: CASSLGANTEAFF
clone size: .
D gene: .
V gene: TRBV7-7
J gene: TRBJ1-1

CDR3 DNA: TGTGCCAGCAGTGACTCGACGCGTGGCGGCTACACCTTC
CDR3 protein: CASSDSTRGGYTF
clone size: few
D gene: .
V gene: TRBV6-4
J gene: TRBJ1-2

CDR3 DNA: TGTGCCAGCAGTGAAGCGGGGGGCATCGGCTATGGCTACACCTTC
CDR3 protein: CASSEAGGIGYGYTF
clone size: .
D gene: .
V gene: TRBV6-4
J gene: TRBJ1-2

CDR3 DNA: TGTGCCAGCTCACCACAGCTTAATGAAAAACTGTTTTTT
CDR3 protein: CASSPQLNEKLFF
clone size: .
D gene: .
V gene: TRBV18
J gene: TRBJ1-4

CDR3 DNA: TGCAGCGTTGGAGCCTTAGACAGGCACCCCTACGAGCAGTACTTC
CDR3 protein: CSVGALDRHPYEQYF
clone size: .
D gene: .
V gene: TRBV29-1
J gene: TRBJ2-7

CDR3 DNA: TGTGCCAGCAGTTTATCGCACTACCCCGGCACAGATACGCAGTATTTT
CDR3 protein: CASSLSHYPGTDTQYF
clone size: .
D gene: .
V gene: TRBV27
J gene: TRBJ2-3

CDR3 DNA: TGTGCCAGCAGCCCCACTAGCGTGGTGTCTGATACGCAGTATTTT
CDR3 protein: CASSPTSVVSDTQYF
clone size: .
D gene: TRBD2
V gene: TRBV6-6
J gene: TRBJ2-3

CDR3 DNA: TGTGCCAGCAGCCCGGGACAGCCGAGAGATGAGCAGTTCTTC
CDR3 protein: CASSPGQPRDEQFF
clone size: once
D gene: TRBD1
V gene: TRBV7-3
J gene: TRBJ2-1

CDR3 DNA: TGTGCCAGCAGCTTAATACAGGGAAATTCACCCCTCCACTTT
CDR3 protein: CASSLIQGNSPLHF
clone size: .
D gene: .
V gene: TRBV7-9
J gene: TRBJ1-6

CDR3 DNA: TGCAGCGTGTATCCTAGGCTAGCGGGAGGTACAGATACGCAGTATTTT
CDR3 protein: CSVYPRLAGGTDTQYF
clone size: once
D gene: TRBD2
V gene: TRBV29-1
J gene: TRBJ2-3

CDR3 DNA: TGTGCCAGCAGCTATCCTAGCGGGAGTGGTCCAGATACGCAGTATTTT
CDR3 protein: CASSYPSGSGPDTQYF
clone size: .
D gene: TRBD2
V gene: TRBV11-2
J gene: TRBJ2-3

CDR3 DNA: TGTGCCAGCAGCTTAGTGCAGGGTTCCCCCTATGAGCAGTTCTTC
CDR3 protein: CASSLVQGSPYEQFF
clone size: .
D gene: .
V gene: TRBV11-2
J gene: TRBJ2-1

CDR3 DNA: TGTGCCAGCAGCTTAGAGGGACAGGGGTCTAAGGAGCAGTACTTC
CDR3 protein: CASSLEGQGSKEQYF
clone size: .
D gene: TRBD1
V gene: TRBV11-1
J gene: TRBJ2-7

CDR3 DNA: TGTGCCAGCAGCCTACGACAGGGGCTGGATACGCAGTATTTT
CDR3 protein: CASSLRQGLDTQYF
clone size: .
D gene: TRBD1
V gene: TRBV7-3
J gene: TRBJ2-3

CDR3 DNA: TGTGCCAGTAGTCCTCAGCCGGGACTAAGTGAGCAGTTCTTC
CDR3 protein: CASSPQPGLSEQFF
clone size: .
D gene: TRBD2
V gene: TRBV19
J gene: TRBJ2-1

CDR3 DNA: TGTGCCTGGAGTAGGGGATTAGCGGGAGTGGGTGAGCAGTACTTC
CDR3 protein: CAWSRGLAGVGEQYF
clone size: .
D gene: TRBD2
V gene: TRBV30
J gene: TRBJ2-7

CDR3 DNA: TGTGCCAGCAGCTTTACGGAGACCTACGAGCAGTACTTC
CDR3 protein: CASSFTETYEQYF
clone size: .
D gene: .
V gene: TRBV7-9
J gene: TRBJ2-7